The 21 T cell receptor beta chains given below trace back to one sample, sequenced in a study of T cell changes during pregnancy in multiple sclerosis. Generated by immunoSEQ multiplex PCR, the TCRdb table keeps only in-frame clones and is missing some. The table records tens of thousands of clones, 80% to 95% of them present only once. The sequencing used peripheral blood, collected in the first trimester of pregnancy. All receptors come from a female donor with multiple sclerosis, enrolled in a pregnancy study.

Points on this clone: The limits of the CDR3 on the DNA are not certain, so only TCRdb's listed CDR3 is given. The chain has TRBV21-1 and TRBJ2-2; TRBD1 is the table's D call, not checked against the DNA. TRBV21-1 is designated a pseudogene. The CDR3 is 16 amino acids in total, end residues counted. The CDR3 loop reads CASSKWGTGNTGELFF.

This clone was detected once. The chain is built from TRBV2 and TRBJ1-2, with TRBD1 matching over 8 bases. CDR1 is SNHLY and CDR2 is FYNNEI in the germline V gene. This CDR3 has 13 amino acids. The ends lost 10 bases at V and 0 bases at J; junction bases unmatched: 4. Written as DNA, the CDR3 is TGTGCCAACTCACAGGGGGCTAACTATGGCTACACCTTC. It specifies CANSQGANYGYTF.

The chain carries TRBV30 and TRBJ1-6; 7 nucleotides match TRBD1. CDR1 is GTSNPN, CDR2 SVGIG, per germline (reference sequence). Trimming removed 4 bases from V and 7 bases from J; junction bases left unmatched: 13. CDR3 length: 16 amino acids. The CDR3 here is CAWTSSSGTENSPLHF. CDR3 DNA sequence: TGTGCCTGGACCTCAAGTTCCGGGACAGAGAATTCACCCCTCCACTTT.

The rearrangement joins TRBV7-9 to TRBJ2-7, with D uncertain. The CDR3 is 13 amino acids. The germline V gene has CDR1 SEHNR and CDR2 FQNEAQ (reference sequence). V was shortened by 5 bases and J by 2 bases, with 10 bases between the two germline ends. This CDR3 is CASSPRVTYEQYF. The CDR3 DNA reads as TGTGCCAGCAGCCCTAGAGTTACCTACGAGCAGTACTTC.

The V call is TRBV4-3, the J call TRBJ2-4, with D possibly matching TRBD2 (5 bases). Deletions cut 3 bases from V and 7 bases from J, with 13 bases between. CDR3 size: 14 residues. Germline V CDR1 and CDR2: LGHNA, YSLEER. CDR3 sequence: CASSQESGENIQYF. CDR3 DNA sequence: TGCGCCAGCAGCCAGGAGAGTGGGGAGAACATTCAGTACTTC.

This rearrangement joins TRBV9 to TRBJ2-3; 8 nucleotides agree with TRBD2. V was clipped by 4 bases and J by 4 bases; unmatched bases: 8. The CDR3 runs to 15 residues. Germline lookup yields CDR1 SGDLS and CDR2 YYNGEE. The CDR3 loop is CASSPREGSADTQYF. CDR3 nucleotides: TGTGCCAGCAGCCCACGGGAGGGGTCCGCAGATACGCAGTATTTT.

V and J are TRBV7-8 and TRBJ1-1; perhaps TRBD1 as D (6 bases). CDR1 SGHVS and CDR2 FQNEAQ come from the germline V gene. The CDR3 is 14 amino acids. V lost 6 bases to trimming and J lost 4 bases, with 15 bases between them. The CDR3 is CASSSIGQITEAFF. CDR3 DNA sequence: TGTGCCAGCAGTTCAATTGGACAGATCACTGAAGCTTTCTTT.

Here the CDR3 reads CASSFLYEQYF. The DNA of the CDR3 is TGTGCCAGCAGCTTCCTCTACGAGCAGTACTTC. The chain carries TRBV7-9 and TRBJ2-7; D remains unclear. The CDR3 spans 11 residues. Trimming left V 3 bases short and J 3 bases short, with 3 bases between. CDR1 is SEHNR and CDR2 is FQNEAQ in the germline V gene (reference sequence).

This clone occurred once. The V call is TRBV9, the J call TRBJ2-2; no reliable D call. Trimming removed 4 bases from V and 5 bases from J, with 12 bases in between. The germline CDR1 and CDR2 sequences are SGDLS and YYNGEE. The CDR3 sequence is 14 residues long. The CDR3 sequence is CASSPRLQTGELFF. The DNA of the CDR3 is TGTGCCAGCAGCCCAAGACTCCAAACCGGGGAGCTGTTTTTT.

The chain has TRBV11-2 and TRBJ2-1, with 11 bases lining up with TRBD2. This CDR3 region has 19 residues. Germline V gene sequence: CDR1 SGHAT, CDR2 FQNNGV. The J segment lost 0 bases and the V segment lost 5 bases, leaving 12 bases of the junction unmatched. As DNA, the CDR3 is TGTGCCAGCAGCGGCCGTGATAGCGGGGGGGGGAGCTCCTACAATGAGCAGTTCTTC. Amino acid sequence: CASSGRDSGGGSSYNEQFF.

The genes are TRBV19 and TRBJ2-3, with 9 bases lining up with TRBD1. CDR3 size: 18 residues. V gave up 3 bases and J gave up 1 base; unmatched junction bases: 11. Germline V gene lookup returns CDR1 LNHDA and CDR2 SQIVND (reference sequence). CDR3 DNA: TGTGCCAGTAGTATCTTAACAGGGGGCCTTAGGGGCACAGATACGCAGTATTTT. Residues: CASSILTGGLRGTDTQYF.

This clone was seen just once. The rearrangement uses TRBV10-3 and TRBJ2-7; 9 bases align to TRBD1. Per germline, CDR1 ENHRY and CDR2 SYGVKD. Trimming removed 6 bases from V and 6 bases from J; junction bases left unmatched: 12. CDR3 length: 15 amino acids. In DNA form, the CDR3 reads TGTGCCATCAGCCCTTCCGGGACAGGGTATAGCGAGCAGTACTTC. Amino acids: CAISPSGTGYSEQYF.

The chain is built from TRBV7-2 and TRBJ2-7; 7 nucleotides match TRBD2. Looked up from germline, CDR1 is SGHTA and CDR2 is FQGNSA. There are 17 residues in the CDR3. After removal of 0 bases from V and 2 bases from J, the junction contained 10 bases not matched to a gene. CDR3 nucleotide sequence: TGTGCCAGCAGCTTAGCAGTCGGCGGGGGAGTAACCTACGAGCAGTACTTC. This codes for CASSLAVGGGVTYEQYF.

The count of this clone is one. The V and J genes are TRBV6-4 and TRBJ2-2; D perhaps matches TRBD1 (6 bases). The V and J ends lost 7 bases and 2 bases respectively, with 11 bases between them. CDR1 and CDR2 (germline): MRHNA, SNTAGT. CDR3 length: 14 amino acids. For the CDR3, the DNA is TGTGCCAGCAAGGTACAGGGTAACACCGGGGAGCTGTTTTTT. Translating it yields CASKVQGNTGELFF.

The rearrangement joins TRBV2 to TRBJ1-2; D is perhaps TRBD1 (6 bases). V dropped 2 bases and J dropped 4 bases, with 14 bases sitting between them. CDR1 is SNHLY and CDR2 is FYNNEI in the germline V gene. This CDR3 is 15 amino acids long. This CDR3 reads CASSETSTGTYGYTF. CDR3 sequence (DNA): TGTGCCAGCAGTGAAACCTCGACAGGAACCTATGGCTACACCTTC.

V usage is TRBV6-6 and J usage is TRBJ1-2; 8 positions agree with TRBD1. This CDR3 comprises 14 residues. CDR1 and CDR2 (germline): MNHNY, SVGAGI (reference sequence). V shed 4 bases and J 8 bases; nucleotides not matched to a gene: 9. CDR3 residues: CASSLGQGAKGYTF. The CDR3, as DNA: TGTGCCAGCAGTTTAGGTCAGGGGGCGAAAGGCTACACCTTC.

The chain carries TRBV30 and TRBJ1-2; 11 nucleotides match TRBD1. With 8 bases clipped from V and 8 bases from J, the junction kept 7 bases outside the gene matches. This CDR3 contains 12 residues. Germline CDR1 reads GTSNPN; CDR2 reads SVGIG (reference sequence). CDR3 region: CAVGQGAGGYTF. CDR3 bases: TGTGCCGTAGGACAGGGGGCGGGGGGCTACACCTTC.

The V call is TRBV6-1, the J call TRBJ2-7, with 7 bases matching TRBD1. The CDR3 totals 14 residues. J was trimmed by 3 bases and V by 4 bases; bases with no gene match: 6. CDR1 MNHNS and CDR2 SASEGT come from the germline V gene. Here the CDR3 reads CASSAGGSGYEQYF. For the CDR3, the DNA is TGTGCCAGCAGTGCAGGGGGTTCGGGCTACGAGCAGTACTTC.

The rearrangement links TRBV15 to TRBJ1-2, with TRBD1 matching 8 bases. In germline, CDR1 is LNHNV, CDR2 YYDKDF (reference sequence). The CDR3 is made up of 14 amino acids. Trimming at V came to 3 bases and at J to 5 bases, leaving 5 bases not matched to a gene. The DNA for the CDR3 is TGTGCCACCAGCAGGCGGGACAGGCAATATGGCTACACCTTC. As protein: CATSRRDRQYGYTF.

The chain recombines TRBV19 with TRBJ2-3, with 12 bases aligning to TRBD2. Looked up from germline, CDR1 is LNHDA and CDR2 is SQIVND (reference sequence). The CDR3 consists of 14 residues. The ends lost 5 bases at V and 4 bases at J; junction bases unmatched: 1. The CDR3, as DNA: TGTGCCAGTAGTGGACTAGCGGGGTCAGATACGCAGTATTTT. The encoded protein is CASSGLAGSDTQYF.

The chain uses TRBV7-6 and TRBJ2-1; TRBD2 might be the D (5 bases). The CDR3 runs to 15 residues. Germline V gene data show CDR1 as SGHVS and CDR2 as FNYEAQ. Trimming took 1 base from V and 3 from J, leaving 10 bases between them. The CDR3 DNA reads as TGTGCCAGCAGCTTAGTAACGGGAAACTACAATGAGCAGTTCTTC. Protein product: CASSLVTGNYNEQFF.